This TCR beta chain was documented in a study of control samples from healthy donors and cancer patients. V lost 5 bases, J lost 2 bases, and 18 bases lay in between. Germline values: CDR1 MNHEY, CDR2 SMNVEV (reference sequence). CDR3 length: 16 amino acids. Sequencing was performed with immunoSEQ multiplex PCR; in TCRdb, only in-frame clones are kept and a portion is missing. The data show about 180,000 clones, around 89% seen once. V usage is TRBV27 and J usage is TRBJ1-2, with D perhaps TRBD1 (6 bases). The receptor's source is a woman between 50 and 59 years old in good health. Sample: blood. The DNA for the CDR3 is TGTGCCAGCAGTAAAGGGGGGGACACCAAGAACTATGGCTACACCTTC. This gives the protein CASSKGGDTKNYGYTF.